The source of this T cell receptor (beta chain) is a study of Graves' ophthalmopathy and Graves' hyperthyroidism. Study-level information: At the time of initial diagnosis and before any treatment, peripheral blood was collected. Study observations and caveats: Most expanded thyroid clonotypes above 0.001 frequency also appeared in blood.

Per the germline V gene, CDR1 is MNHEY and CDR2 is SVGAGI. The CDR3 loop spans 15 amino acids. The V segment lost 6 bases and the J segment 2 bases; nucleotides outside the gene matches: 9. Investigators amplified TCR beta CDR3 regions from RNA transcripts. Amplification began with first-round RT-PCR using HTBI primers, then second-round multiplex PCR was performed. TCRdb reprocessed the multiplex PCR reads with MiXCR, giving one entry per CDR3 protein. The table has a few hundred thousand distinct CDR3 sequences, roughly 18% seen once. The diagnostic workup employed clinical symptoms, serum thyroxine, TRAb, thyroid ultrasound and orbital computed tomography. This clonotype was detected ten times or more. What it binds is unknown.

The rearrangement uses TRBV6-5 and TRBJ1-2; 7 nucleotides agree with TRBD1. This TCR derives from a woman aged 18-29 years with Graves' ophthalmopathy. Sample: peripheral blood. This CDR3 is CASSTTGKGNYGYTF. Written as DNA, the CDR3 is TGTGCCAGCAGCACGACAGGGAAGGGGAACTATGGCTACACCTTC.